Below, 4 T cell receptor beta chains from the same sample are listed, as sequenced in a study of cytomegalovirus exposure and HLA in healthy donors. Primers: 60 Vbeta forward and 13 Jbeta reverse. Sequencing was performed with immunoSEQ multiplex PCR; in TCRdb, only in-frame clones are kept and a portion is missing. The sample lists 150,000 to 200,000 clones, 77% occurring once. Source material: PBMCs. Receptors originate from a female donor in good health and CMV-seronegative.

The V gene is TRBV2, the J gene TRBJ2-5; 8 nucleotides match TRBD2. Looked up from germline, CDR1 is SNHLY and CDR2 is FYNNEI. Trimming at V came to 7 bases and at J to 4 bases, leaving 8 bases not matched to a gene. The CDR3 consists of 14 residues. CDR3 residues: CASISGLGGETQYF. Written as DNA, the CDR3 is TGTGCCAGCATCTCGGGACTAGGAGGAGAGACCCAGTACTTC.

This clone showed up just once. The chain uses TRBV6-4 and TRBJ1-2; possibly TRBD1 for D (6 bases). The CDR3 totals 15 residues. V lost 6 bases and J 2 bases, leaving 16 bases between the germline ends. Per the germline V gene, CDR1 is MRHNA and CDR2 is SNTAGT. Here the CDR3 DNA reads TGTGCCAGCAGAGCCACACCAACAGGGAACTATGGCTACACCTTC. Translated: CASRATPTGNYGYTF.

V is TRBV19 and J is TRBJ1-1; 8 bases agree with TRBD1. The CDR3 totals 14 residues. The germline V gene encodes CDR1 LNHDA and CDR2 SQIVND (reference sequence). V dropped 1 base and J dropped 3; count of bases not matched to a gene: 1. The CDR3 reads CASSIVDRDTEAFF. The CDR3, as DNA: TGTGCCAGTAGTATAGTGGACAGGGACACTGAAGCTTTCTTT. Looking up the rest from reference TRBV19 and TRBJ1-1 gives the full variable domain: DGGITQSPKYLFRKEGQNVTLSCEQNLNHDAMYWYRQDPGQGLRLIYYSQIVNDFQKGDIAEGYSVSREKKESFPLTVTSAQKNPTAFYLCASSIVDRDTEAFFGQGTRLTVV.

The CDR3 bases are TGTGCCAGCAGCCTGGACAGGGACAACGAGCAGTACTTC. Its translation is CASSLDRDNEQYF. This chain links TRBV11-3 with TRBJ2-7; 8 bases agree with TRBD1. CDR1 SGHNT and CDR2 YENEEA come from the germline V gene. CDR3 length: 13 residues. Losses at the gene ends were 5 bases for V and 5 bases for J; bases not matched to a gene: 5. Combining the CDR3 with reference TRBV11-3 and TRBJ2-7 gives the whole variable domain EAGVVQSPRYKIIEKKQPVAFWCNPISGHNTLYWYLQNLGQGPELLIRYENEEAVDDSQLPKDRFSAERLKGVDSTLKIQPAELGDSAVYLCASSLDRDNEQYFGPGTRLTVT.